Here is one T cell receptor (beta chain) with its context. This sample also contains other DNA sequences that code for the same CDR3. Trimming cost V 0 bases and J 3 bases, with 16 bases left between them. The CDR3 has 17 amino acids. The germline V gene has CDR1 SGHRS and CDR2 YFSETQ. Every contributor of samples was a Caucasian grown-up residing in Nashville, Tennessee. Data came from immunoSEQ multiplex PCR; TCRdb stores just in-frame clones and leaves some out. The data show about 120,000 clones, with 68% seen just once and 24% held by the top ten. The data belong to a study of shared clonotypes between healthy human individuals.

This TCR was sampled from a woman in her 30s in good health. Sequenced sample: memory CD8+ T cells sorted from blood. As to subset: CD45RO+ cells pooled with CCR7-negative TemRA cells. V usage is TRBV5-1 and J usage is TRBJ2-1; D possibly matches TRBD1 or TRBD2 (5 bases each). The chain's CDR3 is CASSLEAGQGFYNEQFF. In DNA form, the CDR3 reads TGCGCCAGCAGCTTGGAGGCGGGTCAGGGATTCTACAATGAGCAGTTCTTC.